These 11 T cell receptor beta chains came from one sample sequenced in a study of blood T cell repertoires in COVID-19. Clones were sequenced by immunoSEQ multiplex PCR, and TCRdb holds only the in-frame ones, with some missing. The sample carries 260,000 or so clones, roughly 85% recorded once. Sequenced sample: PBMCs or T cells enriched from blood (not recorded which). The origin of the receptors is a woman between 45 and 65 years old who had recovered from COVID-19.

This chain connects TRBV2 to TRBJ1-1, with 12 bases matching TRBD1. There are 14 residues in the CDR3. V was clipped by 6 bases and J by 5 bases; unmatched bases: 4. Per germline, CDR1 SNHLY and CDR2 FYNNEI. The CDR3 nucleotides are TGTGCCAGCAGGGGACAGGGGGCGCCGACTGAAGCTTTCTTT. The encoded protein is CASRGQGAPTEAFF.

The V call is TRBV27, the J call TRBJ2-7, with TRBD1 matching 9 bases. CDR1 is MNHEY, CDR2 SMNVEV, per germline (reference sequence). The CDR3 has 15 amino acids. Germline trimming cut 1 base from V and 5 bases from J; bases unmatched to any gene: 6. CDR3 in amino acids: CASSLLGTGSDEQYF. DNA for the CDR3: TGTGCCAGCAGTTTATTGGGGACAGGGTCTGACGAGCAGTACTTC.

The CDR3 here is CAWSDAGTLDTEAFF. The CDR3 nucleotides are TGTGCCTGGAGTGACGCCGGGACTCTGGACACTGAAGCTTTCTTT. The chain combines TRBV30 with TRBJ1-1, with D possibly TRBD1 on 5 matching bases. The CDR3 contains 15 residues. Trimming pared 1 base from V and 3 bases from J, leaving 15 bases between. Germline CDR1 reads GTSNPN; CDR2 reads SVGIG (reference sequence).

V gene TRBV2 combines with J gene TRBJ1-1; 9 nucleotides agree with TRBD1. CDR3 size: 15 residues. J lost 4 bases, V lost 3 bases, and 6 bases had no gene match. Germline-derived CDR1 and CDR2 are SNHLY and FYNNEI. CDR3 amino acids: CASSDGQGRATEAFF. In DNA form, the CDR3 reads TGTGCCAGCAGTGACGGACAGGGGAGGGCCACTGAAGCTTTCTTT.

This chain connects TRBV5-1 to TRBJ1-1; 11 positions match TRBD1. The junction had 8 bases not matched to a gene; V was cut back by 4 bases and J by 3 bases. This CDR3 has 16 residues. Looked up from germline, CDR1 is SGHRS and CDR2 is YFSETQ. The CDR3 DNA follows: TGCGCCAGCAGCCGGACAGGGGGCCGTCGGGACACTGAAGCTTTCTTT. Its translation: CASSRTGGRRDTEAFF.

The chain joins TRBV30 to TRBJ2-5; 11 bases align to TRBD2. This CDR3 is 16 amino acids long. CDR1 is GTSNPN and CDR2 is SVGIG in the germline V gene (reference sequence). Germline trimming cut 3 bases from V and 4 bases from J; bases unmatched to any gene: 10. The CDR3 DNA reads TGTGCCTGGAGGAATTTATTAGCGGGGGGGAGAGAGACCCAGTACTTC. Amino acids: CAWRNLLAGGRETQYF.

The V and J genes are TRBV6-2 or TRBV6-3 and TRBJ1-2; perhaps TRBD1 as D (6 bases). Germline values: CDR1 MNHEY, CDR2 SVGEGT. The length of the CDR3 is 16 residues. Trimming stripped 5 bases from V and 2 bases from J, with 18 bases between. CDR3 loop: CASSNYLKGGNYGYTF. CDR3 DNA sequence: TGTGCCAGCAGTAACTACCTAAAAGGGGGAAACTATGGCTACACCTTC.

This clone is a singleton in its sample. The genes are TRBV5-6 and TRBJ1-1; possible D gene TRBD1, 5 bases. The V end was cut by 3 bases, the J end by 5 bases, with 14 bases between. The CDR3 has 14 amino acids. Germline CDR1 is SGHDT and CDR2 is YYEEEE. The CDR3 coding sequence is TGTGCCAGCAGCTCACCCGTCTCAGGGACTGAAGCTTTCTTT. Its protein product is CASSSPVSGTEAFF. Full variable domain (remainder filled in from reference TRBV5-6 and TRBJ1-1): DAGVTQSPTHLIKTRGQQVTLRCSPKSGHDTVSWYQQALGQGPQFIFQYYEEEERQRGNFPDRFSGHQFPNYSSELNVNALLLGDSALYLCASSSPVSGTEAFFGQGTRLTVV.

The chain carries TRBV6-2 or TRBV6-3 and TRBJ1-5; D not resolved. This CDR3 is 14 amino acids long. Germline V CDR1 and CDR2: MNHEY, SVGEGT. Trimming left V 4 bases short and J 0 bases short, with 7 bases between. The chain's CDR3 is CASSSTGSNQPQHF. DNA of the CDR3: TGTGCCAGCAGTTCAACGGGTAGCAATCAGCCCCAGCATTTT.

The chain is built from TRBV11-3 and TRBJ2-1, with 9 bases aligning to TRBD2. The CDR3 length is 16 residues. Germline V gives CDR1 SGHNT, CDR2 YENEEA. Trimming removed 5 bases from V and 0 bases from J; junction bases left unmatched: 5. The CDR3 reads CASSKIAGASYNEQFF. CDR3 in DNA: TGTGCCAGCAGCAAAATAGCGGGAGCCTCCTACAATGAGCAGTTCTTC.

The genes are TRBV4-1 and TRBJ1-6; 8 positions match TRBD1. This CDR3 spans 16 amino acids. The germline V gene encodes CDR1 MGHRA and CDR2 YSYEKL. Trimming at V came to 0 bases and at J to 9 bases, leaving 7 bases not matched to a gene. This chain's CDR3 is CASSQDHGQGFSPLHF. In DNA, the CDR3 is TGCGCCAGCAGCCAAGACCATGGACAGGGTTTTTCACCCCTCCACTTT.